A single sample is the source of the 11 T cell receptor beta chains below, sequenced in a study of vaccination effects on CD4 cells after COVID-19. Ahead of sequencing, the ViraFEST assay grew antigen-specific CD4+ T cells using viral peptide pools. Subsequent to 10 days of culture, CD4+ T cells were isolated. Vaccinees lacked prior SARS-CoV-2 infection and tested negative for nucleocapsid antibodies. Clones were read by immunoSEQ multiplex PCR, and TCRdb kept only the in-frame ones, dropping some. Of approximately 74,000 clones in the sample, around 79% are singletons; the top ten hold 2.5% to 3%. Antigens of these TCRs are unknown. The sample consisted of CD4+ T cells from PBMCs cultured with HCoV-NL63 spike peptides, taken before COVID-19 vaccination. The source is a human donor who received a COVID-19 vaccine.

A few counts support this clone. This chain uses TRBV9 with TRBJ1-2; D ambiguous. Germline loops: CDR1 SGDLS, CDR2 YYNGEE. The germline V and J ends were trimmed by 0 bases and 4 bases, with 13 bases remaining between them. This CDR3 comprises 15 residues. The CDR3 region has the DNA TGTGCCAGCAGCGTAGCTTCTCTGGGATTCTATGGCTACACCTTC. It codes for CASSVASLGFYGYTF. The full variable domain, with the rest looked up from reference TRBV9 and TRBJ1-2, is DSGVTQTPKHLITATGQRVTLRCSPRSGDLSVYWYQQSLDQGLQFLIQYYNGEERAKGNILERFSAQQFPDLHSELNLSSLELGDSALYFCASSVASLGFYGYTFGSGTRLTVV.

This clone has more than one count but fewer than ten. The chain couples TRBV5-5 to TRBJ1-2; D not certain. Germline V gives CDR1 SGHKS, CDR2 YYEKEE (reference sequence). The V gene lost 7 bases and the J gene lost 2 bases, with 12 bases spanning the gap. The CDR3 is 13 amino acids. CDR3: CASQSGGNYGYTF. CDR3 bases: TGTGCCAGCCAGAGCGGAGGGAACTATGGCTACACCTTC.

CDR3 loop: CASSVDTSSGNTIYF. CDR3 nucleotides: TGCGCCAGCAGCGTGGACACTTCTTCTGGAAACACCATATATTTT. This chain joins TRBV5-1 and TRBJ1-3; a possible D gene is TRBD1 (5 bases). Trimming left V 4 bases short and J 1 base short, with 12 bases between. Per germline, CDR1 SGHRS and CDR2 YFSETQ. This CDR3 contains 15 residues.

The genes are TRBV5-1 and TRBJ2-5; possibly TRBD1 or TRBD2 for D (5 bases each). The V end lost 4 bases, the J end lost 1 base, and 11 bases lay between the germline ends. CDR3 size: 14 residues. Germline CDR1 is SGHRS and CDR2 is YFSETQ. The CDR3 protein is CASSPGTTQETQYF. The CDR3 nucleotides are TGCGCCAGCAGCCCAGGGACCACCCAAGAGACCCAGTACTTC.

V is TRBV19 and J is TRBJ2-1; 10 nucleotides match TRBD1. Germline-derived CDR1 and CDR2 are LNHDA and SQIVND (reference sequence). The length of the CDR3 is 16 residues. The V segment lost 2 bases and the J segment 8 bases; nucleotides outside the gene matches: 9. CDR3 nucleotide sequence: TGTGCCAGTAGTATAAACCCGGGACAGGGGAGTGATGAGCAGTTCTTC. Protein product: CASSINPGQGSDEQFF.

The chain is built from TRBV5-6 and TRBJ1-2; TRBD1 might be the D (5 bases). V lost 1 base to trimming and J lost 8 bases, with 15 bases between them. The CDR3 runs to 14 residues. Germline-derived CDR1 and CDR2 are SGHDT and YYEEEE. The CDR3 region is CASSLFGAGLGYTF. The CDR3 DNA reads TGTGCCAGCAGCTTGTTCGGGGCTGGCCTGGGCTACACCTTC.

The chain combines TRBV6-4 with TRBJ1-2; no clear D gene. The CDR3 is 13 residues long. CDR1 and CDR2 (germline): MRHNA, SNTAGT. The V end was cut by 4 bases, the J end by 1 base, with 7 bases between. The CDR3 loop reads CASSVRDNYGYTF. The CDR3 region has the DNA TGTGCCAGCAGTGTGCGGGATAACTATGGCTACACCTTC.

The chain recombines TRBV7-6 with TRBJ2-2, with TRBD1 matching over 11 bases. CDR1 SGHVS and CDR2 FNYEAQ come from the germline V gene. J lost 0 bases, V lost 5 bases, and 8 bases had no gene match. The CDR3 spans 18 residues. CDR3 DNA: TGTGCCAGCAGCCCTTTAGGGGGACAGGGGGCGAACACCGGGGAGCTGTTTTTT. It yields the protein CASSPLGGQGANTGELFF.

This chain connects TRBV20-1 to TRBJ2-7; D unclear. The CDR3 length is 11 residues. Germline CDR1 is DFQATT and CDR2 is SNEGSKA (reference sequence). Trimming left V 6 bases short and J 0 bases short, with 6 bases between. CDR3 sequence reads: CSALHSYEQYV. The CDR3 DNA reads as TGCAGTGCCTTACACTCCTACGAGCAGTACGTC.

This clone was found once. The V and J genes are TRBV19 and TRBJ1-2; D is perhaps TRBD1 (6 bases). Germline V gene data show CDR1 as LNHDA and CDR2 as SQIVND (reference sequence). This CDR3 comprises 12 residues. V was shortened by 6 bases and J by 3 bases, with 8 bases between the two germline ends. The CDR3 DNA reads TGTGCCAGTAGGGACAGACACTATGGCTACACCTTC. Translation gives CASRDRHYGYTF.

The chain employs TRBV7-2 and TRBJ1-6, with 8 bases identical to TRBD1. The CDR3 loop spans 17 amino acids. Germline CDR1 is SGHTA and CDR2 is FQGNSA. Germline trimming cut 1 base from V and 8 bases from J; bases unmatched to any gene: 10. The CDR3 DNA reads as TGTGCCAGCAGCTTAGTAGTTTTCGCAGGGGGCTATTCACCCCTCCACTTT. Translation: CASSLVVFAGGYSPLHF.